This TCR beta chain is from a study of identical twins. Study findings and constraints: Twin-shared out-of-frame alpha sequences were enriched for low generation probability. There were fewer insertions in abundant cord blood beta clonotypes, but memory repertoires showed no such pattern.

Only a few counts were recorded for this clonotype. Its antigen remains unidentified. TCRdb re-called the 5' RACE reads with MiXCR, one entry per CDR3 protein. The sample includes under 300,000 distinct CDR3 sequences, roughly 13% of them seen just once. This CDR3 contains 17 residues. CDR1 and CDR2 (germline): SGHAT, FQNNGV. With 1 base clipped from V and 9 bases from J, the junction kept 14 bases outside the gene matches. These records were also assigned to another study, of yellow fever vaccine responses in identical twins.

The sample comprised memory (CD45RO+) T cells sorted from blood. This chain joins TRBV11-2 and TRBJ2-1, with TRBD2 identical over 8 bases. This TCR came from a woman under 30 in good health. The CDR3 region is CASSLGASAGAYGEQFF. CDR3 nucleotides: TGTGCCAGCAGCTTAGGGGCGTCAGCGGGAGCCTACGGTGAGCAGTTCTTC.